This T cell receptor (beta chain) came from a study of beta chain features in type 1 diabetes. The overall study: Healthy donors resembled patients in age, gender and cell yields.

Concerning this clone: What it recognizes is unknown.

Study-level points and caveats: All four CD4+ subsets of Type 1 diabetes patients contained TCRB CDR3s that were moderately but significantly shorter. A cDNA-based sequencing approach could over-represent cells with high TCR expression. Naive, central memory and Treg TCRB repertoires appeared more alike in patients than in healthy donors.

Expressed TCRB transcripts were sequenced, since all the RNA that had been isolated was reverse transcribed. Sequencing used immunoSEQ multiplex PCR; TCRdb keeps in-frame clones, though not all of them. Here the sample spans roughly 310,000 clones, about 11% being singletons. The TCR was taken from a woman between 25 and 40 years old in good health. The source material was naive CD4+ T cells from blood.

The CDR3 loop reads CASSGASGIGSEQFF. CDR3 nucleotides: TGTGCCAGCAGTGGGGCTAGCGGGATCGGTAGTGAGCAGTTCTTC. The chain is built from TRBV2 and TRBJ2-1; 9 bases are a match to TRBD2. Per germline, CDR1 SNHLY and CDR2 FYNNEI. The CDR3 is 15 residues long. J gave up 9 bases and V 4 bases, and 10 bases lay outside the gene matches.